What follows describes a single T cell receptor (beta chain). Its specificity is not known. After removal of 8 bases from V and 0 bases from J, the junction contained 7 bases not matched to a gene. CDR3 length: 17 residues. Germline V gene lookup returns CDR1 MDHEN and CDR2 SYDVKM. While the first cohort had about 610 subjects, the donors belonged to the separate validation cohort of 100 to 150 subjects. Data came from immunoSEQ multiplex PCR; TCRdb stores just in-frame clones and leaves some out. The top ten hold roughly an eighth of the sample, which has approximately 190,000 clones, 84% seen once. This entry comes from a study of cytomegalovirus exposure and HLA in healthy donors. Study results and limitations: In vitro testing confirmed a few CMV-associated chains as specific for CMV antigens. The authors enumerated roughly 160 TCR beta chains as linked to cytomegalovirus.

Source material: PBMCs. The TCR sequence derives from a woman aged 30 to 39 in good health and CMV-seropositive. The chain couples TRBV28 to TRBJ2-2; TRBD2 matches 12 bases. The CDR3 here is CASRLAGGPPNTGELFF. The CDR3 DNA sequence: TGTGCCAGCCGTCTAGCGGGAGGGCCGCCGAACACCGGGGAGCTGTTTTTT.